This TCR beta chain appears in the sequencing data of a study of a mutant IDH1 vaccine in newly diagnosed glioma. Study overall: Vaccinations were initiated 4-6 weeks following radiotherapy alone, or were given together with temozolomide cycles.

The V gene's germline CDR1 is SGHRS and CDR2 YFSETQ. The germline V and J ends were trimmed by 6 bases and 6 bases, with 14 bases remaining between them. The length of the CDR3 is 13 residues. The time point was: week 35, safety follow-up. Each dose of the vaccine consisted of 300 ug of mutant IDH1 20-mer peptide, with topical imiquimod. On this clone itself: Its cognate antigen is unknown.

Study outcomes and limitations: There were vaccine-induced immune responses in approximately 95% of the patients.

Repertoires were generated with immunoSEQ multiplex PCR, while TCRdb's copy carries only in-frame clones and drops some. In the table there are 29,000 or so clones, under 80% of which are singletons. The source is a man aged 50 to 60 with glioma. Material: PBMCs, obtained from a glioma patient whose treatment included an IDH1 peptide vaccine. V usage is TRBV5-1 and J usage is TRBJ2-3, with D possibly matching TRBD2 (6 bases). The CDR3 coding sequence is TGCGCCAGCACGTCCGGGGGAGGCGATACGCAGTATTTT. Translating it yields CASTSGGGDTQYF.